Each of the 30 T cell receptor beta chains below was sequenced from the same sample in a study of blood T cells in healthy people across ages. A second 7 to 11 cycle PCR used barcoded and J-beta primers. TCRdb fed the 5' RACE reads into MiXCR, producing one record per CDR3 protein. The sample has around 1.1 million distinct CDR3 sequences; roughly two fifths are singletons. The sample taken for sequencing was blood. All receptors come from a man aged 18 to 35 in good health.

This clonotype was seen more than once but under ten times. The gene calls are TRBV5-1 and TRBJ2-7; weak D call: TRBD2 (5 bases). There are 17 residues in the CDR3. CDR1 SGHRS and CDR2 YFSETQ come from the germline V gene. V was cut by 7 bases and J by 2 bases, with 25 bases left in between. The CDR3 DNA follows: TGCGCCAGCCCCTTCCCGGGAACAGACCGAGCCCCCTACGAGCAGTACTTC. Protein sequence: CASPFPGTDRAPYEQYF.

Points on this clonotype: At one end, the junction sequence differs from germline, possibly due to a read error. This chain joins TRBV4-2 and TRBJ2-1; TRBD2 is a possible D gene (5 bases). The CDR3 is made up of 16 amino acids. The germline CDR1 and CDR2 sequences are LGHNA and YNFKEQ. CDR3 sequence: CASGQELASLYNEQFF. The CDR3 region has the DNA TGTGCCAGCGGCCAAGAGCTAGCCAGCCTCTACAATGAGCAGTTCTTC.

Concerning this clonotype itself: It may be a read error: a sequence one base away is much more abundant. The V gene is TRBV3-1, the J gene TRBJ2-5; TRBD1 is a possible D gene (5 bases). The CDR3 sequence is 14 residues long. Per the germline V gene, CDR1 is LGHDT and CDR2 is YNNKEL (reference sequence). V was trimmed by 1 base and J by 11 bases, leaving 17 bases between them. Written as DNA, the CDR3 is TGTGCCAGCAGCCAAGGGGGCAAGGTTAATGAGCAGTACTTC. Its translation is CASSQGGKVNEQYF.

The chain combines TRBV10-3 with TRBJ1-4; D not resolved. V dropped 2 bases and J dropped 6 bases, with 10 bases sitting between them. The CDR3 consists of 14 residues. Germline V gives CDR1 ENHRY, CDR2 SYGVKD. DNA for the CDR3: TGTGCCATCAGTGAGGGGGTGATAGATGAAAAACTGTTTTTT. It yields the protein CAISEGVIDEKLFF.

The gene calls are TRBV29-1 and TRBJ2-3; D remains unclear. V dropped 1 base and J dropped 2 bases, with 16 bases sitting between them. CDR1 SQVTM and CDR2 ANQGSEA come from the germline V gene. The CDR3 is made up of 16 amino acids. The CDR3 nucleotides are TGCAGCGTTGAAGGCCCGCCGAGCTCAAACACAGATACGCAGTATTTT. This gives the protein CSVEGPPSSNTDTQYF.

There are many counts of this clonotype. The V gene is TRBV25-1, the J gene TRBJ2-1; 8 bases map to TRBD1. V dropped 2 bases and J dropped 8; count of bases not matched to a gene: 5. The length of the CDR3 is 14 residues. Germline V lookup: CDR1 MGHDK, CDR2 SYGVNS. Here the CDR3 reads CASSEPTGVHEQFF. As DNA, the CDR3 is TGTGCCAGCAGTGAACCGACAGGGGTCCATGAGCAGTTCTTC.

The V gene is TRBV2, the J gene TRBJ1-1; no definite D call. The CDR3 runs to 13 residues. In germline, CDR1 is SNHLY, CDR2 FYNNEI. The ends were cut back, 2 bases at V and 6 bases at J, with 10 bases in the middle. The CDR3 sequence is CASSEYGGPEAFF. CDR3 DNA: TGTGCCAGCAGTGAATATGGAGGTCCTGAAGCTTTCTTT. Drawing the rest from reference TRBV2 and TRBJ1-1, the complete variable domain is EPEVTQTPSHQVTQMGQEVILRCVPISNHLYFYWYRQILGQKVEFLVSFYNNEISEKSEIFDDQFSVERPDGSNFTLKIRSTKLEDSAMYFCASSEYGGPEAFFGQGTRLTVV.

The chain joins TRBV6-5 to TRBJ1-5; no definite D call. Germline V CDR1 and CDR2: MNHEY, SVGAGI. This CDR3 region has 13 residues. The V gene lost 6 bases and the J gene lost 7 bases, with 13 bases spanning the gap. The CDR3 sequence is CASSSQASQPQHF. CDR3 bases: TGTGCCAGCAGCTCTCAAGCTTCCCAGCCCCAGCATTTT.

The chain recombines TRBV13 with TRBJ2-3; TRBD2 agrees at 9 bases. There are 15 residues in the CDR3. The germline V gene encodes CDR1 PRHDT and CDR2 FYEKMQ (reference sequence). Trimming removed 7 bases from V and 3 bases from J; junction bases left unmatched: 8. Here the CDR3 reads CASNYLAGATDTQYF. The CDR3 coding sequence is TGTGCCAGCAACTATTTAGCGGGGGCAACAGATACGCAGTATTTT.

This clonotype was counted a few times. The rearrangement uses TRBV10-3 and TRBJ2-2, with TRBD1 matching 11 bases. Per the germline V gene, CDR1 is ENHRY and CDR2 is SYGVKD. The V gene end was trimmed by 7 bases and the J gene end by 4 bases; junction bases not matched to a gene: 8. The CDR3 runs to 16 residues. The CDR3 loop is CAIKTSGTGGTGELFF. In DNA, the CDR3 is TGTGCCATCAAAACTTCCGGGACAGGGGGCACCGGGGAGCTGTTTTTT.

The chain recombines TRBV3-1 with TRBJ2-7; D unclear. In germline, CDR1 is LGHDT, CDR2 YNNKEL (reference sequence). The CDR3 runs 15 residues. V gave up 0 bases and J gave up 3 bases, with 12 bases separating them. CDR3 amino acids: CASSQDSSSVYEQYF. The CDR3 nucleotides read TGTGCCAGCAGCCAAGATTCTTCTAGTGTCTACGAGCAGTACTTC.

In its sample, this clonotype was seen a few times. The V call is TRBV14, the J call TRBJ2-3, with 7 nucleotides matching TRBD1. CDR3 length: 17 residues. With V trimmed by 0 bases and J by 1 base, 7 bases remained unmatched. In germline, CDR1 is SGHDN, CDR2 FVKESK. CDR3 residues: CASSQDRGGQRTDTQYF. The DNA for the CDR3 is TGTGCCAGCAGCCAAGATCGAGGGGGACAGCGCACAGATACGCAGTATTTT. Looking up the rest from reference TRBV14 and TRBJ2-3 gives the full variable domain: EAGVTQFPSHSVIEKGQTVTLRCDPISGHDNLYWYRRVMGKEIKFLLHFVKESKQDESGMPNNRFLAERTGGTYSTLKVQPAELEDSGVYFCASSQDRGGQRTDTQYFGPGTRLTVL.

The gene calls are TRBV28 and TRBJ2-5; D is perhaps TRBD1 (6 bases). This CDR3 spans 15 amino acids. Germline V gene sequence: CDR1 MDHEN, CDR2 SYDVKM. Trimming pared 3 bases from V and 11 bases from J, leaving 22 bases between. CDR3 sequence: CASSFGDAGAREQYF. For the CDR3, the DNA is TGTGCCAGCAGTTTCGGGGATGCAGGGGCGCGTGAGCAGTACTTC.

In its sample, this clonotype was seen many times. The chain joins TRBV27 to TRBJ1-2; D might be TRBD1 (5 bases). In germline, CDR1 is MNHEY, CDR2 SMNVEV (reference sequence). The ends were cut back, 4 bases at V and 5 bases at J, with 8 bases in the middle. The CDR3 is made up of 12 amino acids. CDR3 loop: CASSSGTYGYTF. The DNA of the CDR3 is TGTGCCAGCAGTTCCGGGACGTATGGCTACACCTTC.

V and J are TRBV29-1 and TRBJ2-1; D is uncertain. Germline V gene lookup returns CDR1 SQVTM and CDR2 ANQGSEA. The CDR3 is 11 residues long. V lost 4 bases to trimming and J lost 6 bases, with 7 bases between them. CDR3 sequence: CSVVWGNEQFF. CDR3 DNA: TGCAGCGTTGTGTGGGGCAATGAGCAGTTCTTC.

This clonotype was counted only a few times. The chain couples TRBV14 to TRBJ2-3, with a weak D call TRBD1 (5 bases). There are 14 residues in the CDR3. V lost 0 bases and J 4 bases, leaving 8 bases between the germline ends. CDR1 and CDR2 from the germline V gene are SGHDN and FVKESK. CDR3 DNA sequence: TGTGCCAGCAGCCAAGAAAGGGGCGCAGATACGCAGTATTTT. Translation gives CASSQERGADTQYF.

This clonotype was observed at least ten times. The V and J genes are TRBV5-1 and TRBJ2-1, with TRBD1 matching over 8 bases. Trimming at V came to 2 bases and at J to 2 bases, leaving 6 bases not matched to a gene. CDR3 size: 16 residues. Per the germline V gene, CDR1 is SGHRS and CDR2 is YFSETQ. The CDR3 region has the DNA TGCGCCAGCAGCTTAGGGCGGGACAGGCCCTACAATGAGCAGTTCTTC. It codes for CASSLGRDRPYNEQFF.

The table lists this clonotype with many counts. The chain recombines TRBV12-3 or TRBV12-4 with TRBJ1-2, with 7 bases lining up with TRBD1. Losses at the gene ends were 6 bases for V and 4 bases for J; bases not matched to a gene: 5. The CDR3 is 13 residues long. The CDR3 bases are TGTGCCAGCAGGCAGGGGGGAAGCTATGGCTACACCTTC. Translation: CASRQGGSYGYTF.

The V and J genes are TRBV7-9 and TRBJ2-3; tentatively, D is TRBD1 (6 bases). This CDR3 has 16 residues. Germline CDR1 reads SEHNR; CDR2 reads FQNEAQ (reference sequence). V was clipped by 3 bases and J by 4 bases, with 17 bases between them. CDR3 in DNA: TGTGCCAGCAGCTTTACAGGGAGACGAAGCCCAGATACGCAGTATTTT. Protein product: CASSFTGRRSPDTQYF.

This clonotype was counted ten times or more. The gene calls are TRBV4-1 and TRBJ2-1; D may match TRBD1 or TRBD2 (7 bases each). The germline V and J ends were trimmed by 3 bases and 0 bases, with 21 bases remaining between them. CDR3 length: 19 residues. Germline V gene sequence: CDR1 MGHRA, CDR2 YSYEKL. The CDR3 nucleotides are TGCGCCAGCAGCCATACTCCCAGGGGGGGATTCCGCTCCTACAATGAGCAGTTCTTC. As protein: CASSHTPRGGFRSYNEQFF.

As regards this clonotype: An end of the junction does not agree with germline; a read error may underlie this. V and J are TRBV7-9 and TRBJ1-1; D remains ambiguous. Germline CDR1 and CDR2: SEHNR and FQNEAQ (reference sequence). CDR3 length: 13 amino acids. CDR3 in DNA: TGTGCCGGCAGCCCGACCGGCCGTACTGAAGCTTTCTTT. Protein product: CAGSPTGRTEAFF. The full variable domain, completed using reference TRBV7-9 and TRBJ1-1, is DTGVSQNPRHKITKRGQNVTFRCDPISEHNRLYWYRQTLGQGPEFLTYFQNEAQLEKSRLLSDRFSAERPKGSFSTLEIQRTEQGDSAMYLCAGSPTGRTEAFFGQGTRLTVV.

This clonotype has a handful of counts. The chain has TRBV2 and TRBJ2-1, with D uncertain. The germline gives CDR1 SNHLY, CDR2 FYNNEI. CDR3 size: 13 residues. Trimming left V 0 bases short and J 13 bases short, with 13 bases between. Here the CDR3 reads CASSEARNGAQFF. The CDR3 bases are TGTGCCAGCAGTGAAGCGCGGAACGGAGCACAGTTCTTC.

The J gene is TRBJ2-3, the V gene TRBV25-1; possible D gene TRBD1, 6 bases. This CDR3 region has 13 residues. Germline CDR1 MGHDK, CDR2 SYGVNS. Trimming left V 7 bases short and J 2 bases short, with 10 bases between. CDR3 bases: TGTGCCAGCAACGGACAGAACACAGATACGCAGTATTTT. This translates into CASNGQNTDTQYF.

This chain connects TRBV27 to TRBJ2-1; 9 nucleotides agree with TRBD1. The assigned J gene may be wrong: the sequence end matches TRBJ2-7 better. This CDR3 is built from 17 residues. Germline CDR1 and CDR2: MNHEY and SMNVEV (reference sequence). CDR3 residues: CASSPWTGAPLYNEQYF. The CDR3 DNA is TGTGCCAGCAGTCCGTGGACAGGGGCCCCCCTTTACAATGAGCAGTACTTC.

This clonotype was counted between two and nine times. The chain is built from TRBV7-2 and TRBJ1-1; TRBD1 matches at 7 bases. Trimming removed 1 base from V and 11 bases from J; junction bases left unmatched: 4. Germline CDR1 reads SGHTA; CDR2 reads FQGNSA. The CDR3 runs to 12 residues. The CDR3 nucleotides read TGTGCCAGCAGCTTAGGAGGGGGCGTCGCTTTCTTT. Amino acid sequence: CASSLGGGVAFF.

This clonotype was counted a single time. V is TRBV15 and J is TRBJ2-3; D gene uncertain. This CDR3 has 13 amino acids. Germline V CDR1 and CDR2: LNHNV, YYDKDF (reference sequence). Trimming stripped 5 bases from V and 4 bases from J, with 10 bases between. The CDR3, as DNA: TGTGCCACCAGCGAGACCTATCCAGATACGCAGTATTTT. Translation: CATSETYPDTQYF.

This clonotype was observed a few times. The chain is built from TRBV11-2 and TRBJ1-1; D gene unclear. CDR1 SGHAT and CDR2 FQNNGV come from the germline V gene. The CDR3 covers 12 residues. The germline V and J ends were trimmed by 0 bases and 11 bases, with 10 bases remaining between them. The CDR3 DNA follows: TGTGCCAGCAGCTTAGATCGCGGCTTTGCTTTCTTT. Translating gives CASSLDRGFAFF.

With respect to this clonotype: One junction end does not reproduce the germline sequence, and a read error may be involved. This chain joins TRBV4-2 and TRBJ2-1; a possible D gene is TRBD1 (7 bases). Germline CDR1 is LGHNA and CDR2 is YNFKEQ. This CDR3 is built from 17 residues. The CDR3 nucleotides are TGTGCCAGCGGCCAAGATGTCGGAGGGGGCGGATACAATGAGCAGTTCTTC. Translation: CASGQDVGGGGYNEQFF.

Worth noting for this clonotype: An end of the junction differs from the germline gene, which may be a read error. V gene TRBV12-3 or TRBV12-4 combines with J gene TRBJ1-4, with D possibly matching TRBD1 (5 bases). The CDR3 covers 15 residues. The CDR3 sequence: CASSSGHATNEELFF. The CDR3 region has the DNA TGTGCCAGCAGTTCAGGACACGCAACTAATGAAGAACTGTTTTTT.

J is TRBJ2-3 and V is TRBV9; D gene unclear. The ends were cut back, 4 bases at V and 1 base at J, with 16 bases in the middle. Germline V gives CDR1 SGDLS, CDR2 YYNGEE. The CDR3 runs 16 residues. In DNA, the CDR3 is TGTGCCAGCAGCATAGCTACTATGGCGGGCACAGATACGCAGTATTTT. Its translation: CASSIATMAGTDTQYF.